Below, 8 T cell receptor beta chains from the same sample are listed, as sequenced in a study of technical replicates of blood from a few donors. Profiling relied on immunoSEQ multiplex PCR, and the TCRdb table lists in-frame clones only, not all of them. The sample holds approximately 60,000 clones, around 86% seen once. What was sequenced was PBMCs. These receptors all stem from a human donor in good health. Some clones in this sample may be carry-over from other donors' samples.

The chain joins TRBV2 to TRBJ2-3; D uncertain. The germline CDR1 and CDR2 sequences are SNHLY and FYNNEI. The V gene lost 7 bases and the J gene lost 0 bases, with 11 bases spanning the gap. This CDR3 is 14 amino acids long. CDR3 region: CASNERLSTDTQYF. For the CDR3, the DNA is TGTGCCAGCAATGAGAGACTTAGCACAGATACGCAGTATTTT.

This chain connects TRBV19 to TRBJ1-4; 7 bases fit TRBD1. Germline trimming cut 1 base from V and 8 bases from J; bases unmatched to any gene: 10. From germline, CDR1 is LNHDA and CDR2 SQIVND (reference sequence). CDR3 length: 16 residues. CDR3 sequence (DNA): TGTGCCAGTAGTATAGGTACAGGGGCGGGCGGAGAAAAACTGTTTTTT. It yields the protein CASSIGTGAGGEKLFF.

The V and J genes are TRBV5-1 and TRBJ2-2, with TRBD2 as a possible D gene (5 bases). Between the trimmed V and J ends, which lost 2 bases and 4 bases, there was a span of 12 bases. The CDR3 is 15 residues long. Per germline, CDR1 SGHRS and CDR2 YFSETQ. The CDR3 reads CASSFGVGSTGELFF. The DNA of the CDR3 is TGCGCCAGCAGCTTTGGGGTGGGGAGCACCGGGGAGCTGTTTTTT.

J is TRBJ1-5 and V is TRBV5-6, with D hard to call. There are 13 residues in the CDR3. V was trimmed by 4 bases and J by 4 bases, leaving 9 bases between them. From germline, CDR1 is SGHDT and CDR2 YYEEEE. CDR3 amino acids: CASSRGGNQPQHF. The CDR3 DNA reads TGTGCCAGCAGCAGAGGCGGGAATCAGCCCCAGCATTTT.

The rearrangement uses TRBV9 and TRBJ1-1; TRBD1 agrees at 9 bases. The CDR3 covers 18 residues. J gave up 1 base and V 0 bases, and 10 bases lay outside the gene matches. Germline CDR1 reads SGDLS; CDR2 reads YYNGEE. The CDR3, as DNA: TGTGCCAGCAGCGTAGACGACAGGGGGGTGTGGACGAACACTGAAGCTTTCTTT. This encodes CASSVDDRGVWTNTEAFF. Combining the CDR3 with reference TRBV9 and TRBJ1-1 gives the whole variable domain DSGVTQTPKHLITATGQRVTLRCSPRSGDLSVYWYQQSLDQGLQFLIQYYNGEERAKGNILERFSAQQFPDLHSELNLSSLELGDSALYFCASSVDDRGVWTNTEAFFGQGTRLTVV.

The V and J genes are TRBV5-4 and TRBJ2-1; 8 bases align to TRBD2. V lost 3 bases, J lost 7 bases, and 9 bases stayed unmatched. The CDR3 loop spans 15 amino acids. CDR1 is SGHNT, CDR2 YYREEE, per germline (reference sequence). The CDR3 here is CASSYRLAQGNEQFF. The CDR3 nucleotides read TGTGCCAGCAGCTACCGACTAGCGCAGGGGAATGAGCAGTTCTTC.

The chain employs TRBV5-4 and TRBJ2-3; a possible D gene is TRBD1 (6 bases). Trimming removed 2 bases at V and 0 bases at J, with 13 bases between. This CDR3 is built from 16 residues. The germline V gene encodes CDR1 SGHNT and CDR2 YYREEE (reference sequence). CDR3 protein: CASSFTGLISTDTQYF. CDR3 nucleotides: TGTGCCAGCAGCTTTACAGGGCTTATAAGCACAGATACGCAGTATTTT.

The chain recombines TRBV19 with TRBJ2-7; 7 nucleotides match TRBD1. Germline CDR1 is LNHDA and CDR2 is SQIVND (reference sequence). The CDR3 is made up of 14 amino acids. The ends lost 4 bases at V and 2 bases at J; junction bases unmatched: 5. In nucleotides, the CDR3 is TGTGCCAGTAGTACCACGGGACAGACCTACGAGCAGTACTTC. Its protein is CASSTTGQTYEQYF.